This T cell receptor (beta chain) was recovered during a study of control samples from healthy donors and cancer patients. CDR3 length: 15 amino acids. Deletions cut 3 bases from V and 4 bases from J, with 15 bases between. Germline loops: CDR1 MNHEY, CDR2 SMNVEV (reference sequence). Profiling relied on immunoSEQ multiplex PCR, and the TCRdb table lists in-frame clones only, not all of them. The data show under 30,000 clones, 70% to 90% seen once. The material sequenced was formalin-fixed, paraffin-embedded tissue. The V and J genes are TRBV27 and TRBJ1-2; D is unclear. This clonotype was obtained from a female donor with melanoma. The CDR3 is CASSLSQTKIYGYTF. The CDR3 bases are TGTGCCAGCAGTTTGTCGCAGACTAAAATCTATGGCTACACCTTC.